The clone carrying this TCR beta chain was seen ten or more times. Its specificity is unknown. The data derive from a study of identical twins. Study-level findings and limits: Fewer insertions were carried by abundant cord blood beta clonotypes, but none was seen in memory repertoires.

V gave up 2 bases and J gave up 3 bases, with 8 bases separating them. The CDR3 runs to 13 residues. Per the germline V gene, CDR1 is SGHVS and CDR2 is FNYEAQ. TCRdb recomputed calls from the 5' RACE reads with MiXCR, one row per CDR3 protein. The data show approximately 1.8 million distinct CDR3 sequences, with around 29% seen just once and about 0.25% held by the top ten. This sequence originates from a newborn girl in good health. The gene calls are TRBV7-6 and TRBJ2-7; D might be TRBD2 (5 bases). The sequenced sample was cord blood. CDR3 protein: CASSLNGNYEQYF. CDR3 sequence (DNA): TGTGCCAGCAGCTTAAACGGGAACTACGAGCAGTACTTC.